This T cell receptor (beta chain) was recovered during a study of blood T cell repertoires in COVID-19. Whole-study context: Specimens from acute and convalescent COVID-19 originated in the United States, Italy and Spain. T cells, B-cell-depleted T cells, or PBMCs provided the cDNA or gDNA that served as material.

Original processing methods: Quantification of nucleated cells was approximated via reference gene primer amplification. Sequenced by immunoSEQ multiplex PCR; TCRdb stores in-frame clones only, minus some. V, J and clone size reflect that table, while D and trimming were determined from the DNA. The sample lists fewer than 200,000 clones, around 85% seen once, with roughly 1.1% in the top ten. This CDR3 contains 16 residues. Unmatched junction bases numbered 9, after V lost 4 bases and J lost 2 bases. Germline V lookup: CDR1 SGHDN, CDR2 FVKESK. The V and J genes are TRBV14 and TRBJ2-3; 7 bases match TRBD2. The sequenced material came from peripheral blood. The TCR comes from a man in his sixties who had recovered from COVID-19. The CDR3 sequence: CASSPKGGSVTDTQYF. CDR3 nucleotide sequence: TGTGCCAGCAGCCCCAAGGGAGGGTCCGTCACAGATACGCAGTATTTT. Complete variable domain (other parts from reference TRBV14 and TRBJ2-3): EAGVTQFPSHSVIEKGQTVTLRCDPISGHDNLYWYRRVMGKEIKFLLHFVKESKQDESGMPNNRFLAERTGGTYSTLKVQPAELEDSGVYFCASSPKGGSVTDTQYFGPGTRLTVL.